There are many counts of the clone carrying this T cell receptor (beta chain). The antigen is unknown. Germline lookup yields CDR1 SGHRS and CDR2 YFSETQ. V was pared by 0 bases and J by 5 bases, with 3 bases between. The CDR3 has 12 amino acids. These data belong to a study of T-cell memory formation after mild COVID-19. Study conclusions and caveats: The study found contracting CD4+ clones mainly in CM and EM and contracting CD8+ clones in EMRA. Clones contracting across day 15 to 85 had a balanced CD4/CD8 profile; later expanding clones leaned CD4+. Pre-infection memory harbored some responding clones, suggesting cross-reactive memory joined.

Each CDR3 protein is one row after TCRdb ran MiXCR on the 5' RACE reads. The sample has about 130,000 distinct CDR3 sequences; approximately 17% are singletons. The clonotype originates from a man between 18 and 29 years old who had mild COVID-19 (a few samples of this study predate the infection). Cell type and time point are not known. Material for sequencing was PBMCs or a T cell subset sorted from them (not recorded which). The chain links TRBV5-1 to TRBJ2-1; no definite D call. In DNA form, the CDR3 reads TGCGCCAGCAGCTTGGGTAACAATGAGCAGTTCTTC. It is translated as CASSLGNNEQFF.